This TCR beta chain was documented in a study of T cells after yellow fever vaccination. A 5'RACE template-switching step, the method used to make TCR cDNA, added a universal primer site and UMIs. TCRdb re-called the 5' RACE reads with MiXCR, one entry per CDR3 protein. Counted here are roughly 30,000 distinct CDR3 sequences, over 9.5% occurring once; the ten biggest clones make up 12%. CDR3 size: 12 residues. Germline-derived CDR1 and CDR2 are SNHLY and FYNNEI. V lost 10 bases to trimming and J lost 12 bases, with 19 bases between them. Notes on the study in general: Almost all vaccine-responding clonotypes went undetected in sorted memory subsets on day 0. The bulk population could contribute abundant contaminating clonotypes to FACS-sorted repertoires. A small proportion of clonotypes was detected in both the CD4 and CD8 compartments.

This clonotype was seen repeatedly, ten times or more. J is TRBJ2-4 and V is TRBV2, with D unclear. Sample: PBMCs, either bulk or a sorted T-cell subset (CD4+, CD8+, memory, or dextramer-sorted; not recorded which), taken roughly 15 days after the first yellow fever vaccination. This clonotype originated in a young man who received the YFV17D yellow fever vaccine. CDR3 residues: CAIALTETTQYF. CDR3 sequence (DNA): TGTGCCATCGCTCTTACGGAGACAACTCAGTACTTC. Full variable domain (rest looked up from reference TRBV2 and TRBJ2-4): EPEVTQTPSHQVTQMGQEVILRCVPISNHLYFYWYRQILGQKVEFLVSFYNNEISEKSEIFDDQFSVERPDGSNFTLKIRSTKLEDSAMYFCAIALTETTQYFGAGTRLSVL.